The text below deals with one T cell receptor (beta chain). Sequencing was performed with immunoSEQ multiplex PCR; in TCRdb, only in-frame clones are kept and a portion is missing. The sample holds roughly 50,000 clones, about nine tenths seen once. The germline gives CDR1 MRHNA, CDR2 SNTAGT. The V gene end was trimmed by 0 bases and the J gene end by 3 bases; junction bases not matched to a gene: 5. This CDR3 is built from 16 residues. This sample is drawn from a study of T cell changes during pregnancy in multiple sclerosis. The material was peripheral blood, obtained after pregnancy. J is TRBJ1-5 and V is TRBV6-4; TRBD1 matches at 7 bases. The TCR sequence derives from a female donor in good health, enrolled as a control in a pregnancy study. CDR3 loop: CASSDSNRGDNQPQHF. In DNA form, the CDR3 reads TGTGCCAGCAGTGACTCGAACAGGGGTGACAATCAGCCCCAGCATTTT.